The TCR beta chain described here comes from a study of regulatory T cells in long-lasting Graves disease. As to time point: newly diagnosed GD, antithyroid drugs for less than 3 months. The TCR library was prepared using RNA isolated from PBMCs. Graves' disease diagnosis was established per American Thyroid Association guidelines. Approximately 8.3 milliliters of peripheral blood went into EDTA tubes. This clonotype was counted at least ten times. Sequencing libraries for TCR beta were prepared with iRepertoire HTBI primers and Arm-PCR of CDR3 regions. TCRdb re-derived calls from the multiplex PCR reads in MiXCR, one entry per CDR3 protein. The table includes roughly 500,000 distinct CDR3 sequences, approximately 13% detected once. The CDR3 consists of 14 residues. From germline, CDR1 is DFQATT and CDR2 SNEGSKA (reference sequence). V lost 0 bases, J lost 4 bases, and 12 bases lay in between. These sequences were also reported in another study, on T cells in Graves' hyperthyroidism and ophthalmopathy. According to that study: Patients aged 18 to 65 had newly diagnosed hyperthyroidism that had lasted under 2 months. First-round RT-PCR of the TCR CDR3 relied on the HTBI primer set.

The genes are TRBV20-1 and TRBJ1-2; D ambiguous. This clonotype was obtained from a man aged 30 to 45 with Graves disease. Sequencing used peripheral blood mononuclear cells (PBMCs), obtained at new diagnosis, from a patient treated with antithyroid drugs. CDR3 sequence: CSARDRTAGYGYTF. The CDR3 DNA is TGCAGTGCTAGAGATCGGACGGCCGGCTATGGCTACACCTTC.